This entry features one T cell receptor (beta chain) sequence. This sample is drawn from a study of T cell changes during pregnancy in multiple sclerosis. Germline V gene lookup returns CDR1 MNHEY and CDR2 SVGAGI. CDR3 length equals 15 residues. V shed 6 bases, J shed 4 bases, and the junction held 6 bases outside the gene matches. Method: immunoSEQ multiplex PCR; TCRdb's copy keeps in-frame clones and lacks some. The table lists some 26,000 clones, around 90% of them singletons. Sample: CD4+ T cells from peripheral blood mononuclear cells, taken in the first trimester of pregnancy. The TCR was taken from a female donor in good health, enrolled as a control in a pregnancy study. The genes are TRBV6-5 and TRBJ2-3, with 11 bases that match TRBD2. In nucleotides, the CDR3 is TGTGCCAGCAGGCCTAGCGGGAGGATCGCAGATACGCAGTATTTT. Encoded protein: CASRPSGRIADTQYF.